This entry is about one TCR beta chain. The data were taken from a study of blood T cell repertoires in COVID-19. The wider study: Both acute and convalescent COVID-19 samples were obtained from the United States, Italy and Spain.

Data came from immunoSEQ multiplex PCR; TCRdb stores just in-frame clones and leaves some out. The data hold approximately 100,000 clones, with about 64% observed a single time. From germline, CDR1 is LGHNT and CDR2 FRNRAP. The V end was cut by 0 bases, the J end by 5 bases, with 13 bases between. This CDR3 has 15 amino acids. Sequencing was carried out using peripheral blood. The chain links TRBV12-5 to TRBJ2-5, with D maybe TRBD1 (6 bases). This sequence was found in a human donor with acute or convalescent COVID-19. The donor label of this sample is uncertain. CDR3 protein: CASGLVLGAGETQYF. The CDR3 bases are TGTGCTAGTGGTTTGGTATTGGGGGCTGGGGAGACCCAGTACTTC.